The T cell receptor beta chain described here comes from a study of cytomegalovirus exposure and HLA in healthy donors. About the study: The 90 to 150 validation repertoires used a platform that matched the one used for the approximately 690 first-cohort repertoires, as a later analysis reported. General study findings and limits: The majority of TCR sequences were rare, yet some public TCRs appeared in many donors. According to a subsequent analysis, TCR clusters from the first cohort were inclined to appear together in the 110 or so validation repertoires. The classifier reportedly diagnosed cytomegalovirus status with high specificity and sensitivity.

Measured with immunoSEQ multiplex PCR; TCRdb has only the in-frame clones, and not every one. The sample lists roughly 45,000 clones; over 85% were seen once. The germline V gene has CDR1 SGHNT and CDR2 YENEEA. The trim removed 1 base at V and 0 bases at J, leaving 2 bases unmatched. The CDR3 consists of 16 residues. For this clone: Its antigen is not known.

Sequenced sample: PBMCs. V is TRBV11-3 and J is TRBJ2-1, with TRBD1 matching 8 bases. The sequence was collected from a woman younger than 30 in good health and CMV-seropositive. The CDR3 nucleotides read TGTGCCAGCAGCTTAGTTACAGGGGGCTCCTACAATGAGCAGTTCTTC. This gives the protein CASSLVTGGSYNEQFF.